This TCR beta chain came from a study of naive and memory T cell subsets (dated by TCRdb to about 2017). Regarding the study in general: An open-source, UMI-based TCR alpha and beta sequencing pipeline was applied to sorted naive and memory peripheral blood T cell subsets. IgG serology results and the functional CMV T cell responses were in complete agreement. RNA was DNase-treated and reverse transcribed with TCR constant-region primers, mostly using SuperScript III. Here is what the overall study found, with its caveats: TCR abundance followed a power law with an exponent that was different for naive and memory subsets but consistent across the three individuals. Single alpha or beta chain sequences, rather than paired alpha/beta receptors, were used to define clonotypes. In both CD4 and CD8 cells, a rise in Gini index and a fall in Shannon and inverse Simpson diversity were observed from naive through CM, EM and EMRA. RNA-based TCR counts may be affected by expression changes linked to T cell activation and differentiation. Once error correction was done, more than 90% of naive TCR sequences showed up just once, which made the naive abundance distributions much steeper than those of the memory subsets. The repertoire findings for the naive and memory subsets could not be validated, as no ground truth was available. A few larger clonotypes were present in naive repertoires, especially CD8 naive repertoires, and these clonotypes were possibly memory cells re-expressing CD45RA.

As to this clonotype: What this receptor recognizes is not known. The record has no base qualities; no much larger clone is one base away.

The protocol used for the library was UMI-ligation and nested PCR. The beta constant-region primer consisted of an equimolar mixture of two oligonucleotides that together covered TRBC1 and TRBC2. The ligated cDNA went through four rounds of PCR with nested alpha and beta constant-region primers together with the SP2 primer. A single-stranded oligonucleotide bearing the SP2 primer plus a 12-nucleotide UMI was ligated onto the 3' end of the cDNA by T4 RNA ligase 1. Incubation of the ligation reaction was carried out at 16 degrees C for roughly 20-25 hours. PCR2 was typically performed as a SYBR Green qPCR and was stopped at a predetermined threshold so that over-amplification was prevented. Every purification after the first one was done using Agencourt AMPure XP magnetic beads. Libraries were quantified by Qubit and checked on a TapeStation, where a main peak was expected near 650 bp. Pooled libraries were sequenced on an Illumina MiSeq using v2 2x251 paired-end kits, and typically roughly 0.85-2.3 million reads were obtained per sample. Libraries were pooled at about 4 nM per sample, and about 4.5-7.5% PhiX was added to improve cluster recognition. The published analysis was carried out like this. V and J genes were assigned to Demultiplexor-processed FASTQ reads by Decombinator through tag matching, with a single base-pair mismatch being allowed. By using UMIs, Collapsinator corrected both sequencing errors and the frequency errors caused by PCR heterogeneity. TCRs were translated and CDR3s were extracted from the conserved cysteine to the FGXG phenylalanine by CDR3Translator, with non-productive sequences being flagged. Gini, Shannon entropy and inverse Simpson indices were calculated on repertoires subsampled to equal numbers of UMI-defined TCRs. Power-law fits to clonotype abundance distributions were performed by maximum likelihood within the linear range. When run on a single naive CD8 sample, MIGEC and the pipeline yielded similar UMI counts, similar unique TCR numbers and similar clonal distributions. In one analysis, naive TCRs that were also found in any memory subset of the same donor were excluded from the naive repertoire. The repertoires were searched for 7,322 CMV-associated CDR3 sequences that had been compiled from VDJdb and a published dataset. The raw public reads went through TCRdb reprocessing: fastp at Q25, MiXCR clone calling, in-frame beta chains kept. Each CDR3 protein gets just one entry, which takes the most common genes and DNA from the rows behind it. For this entry, the V and J calls and clone size follow TCRdb and not the study's own pipeline. Here the sample has over 110,000 distinct CDR3 sequences; 15% to 25% occur a single time. 0.5% to 0.75% of the sample is taken by the ten largest.

Relative to germline, V is 1 base shorter and J is 1 base shorter, with 15 bases between their ends. Spanning cysteine to phenylalanine, the CDR3 consists of 17 amino acids. The CDR3 DNA has 51 bases and is translated from base 1. Reading the germline V gene gives CDR1 SGHRS and CDR2 YFSETQ. Separate amplification of TCR alpha and beta chain libraries was performed from the second PCR step onward. To determine each donor's CMV status, fresh PBMCs were stimulated overnight with CMV viral lysate, and IFNgamma production from CD4+ T cells was then assessed. Using Miltenyi beads, CD4 T cells were first positively selected, and CD8 T cells were then positively selected from the CD4-negative fraction. Cells were stained for CD3, CD4, CD8, CD45RA, CD27 and a live/dead dye and were sorted on a BD Aria II into four subsets based on CD45RA and CD27. Blood was obtained from a few healthy volunteers, and the blood from each volunteer was fractionated into CD4 and CD8 T cells and subsequently into four differentiation subsets. Around 110 ml of peripheral blood was taken from each donor, and PBMC were separated by density-gradient centrifugation on Ficoll-Paque PLUS. Sorted cells were lysed in RLT buffer, and RNA was extracted with a Qiagen RNeasy kit and stored at -80°C.

The V gene is TRBV5-1 and the J gene is TRBJ2-4, with an unclear D gene assignment. The sequenced sample was naive CD8+ T cells from blood. Per the publication, the cell subset or site label means: naive T cells, CD45RA high CD27+. This clonotype was obtained from a human donor in good health. The DNA sequence is TGCGCCAGCAGCTTGCCCGGAGTGGGCTATGCCAAAAACATTCAGTACTTC. This is translated as CASSLPGVGYAKNIQYF.